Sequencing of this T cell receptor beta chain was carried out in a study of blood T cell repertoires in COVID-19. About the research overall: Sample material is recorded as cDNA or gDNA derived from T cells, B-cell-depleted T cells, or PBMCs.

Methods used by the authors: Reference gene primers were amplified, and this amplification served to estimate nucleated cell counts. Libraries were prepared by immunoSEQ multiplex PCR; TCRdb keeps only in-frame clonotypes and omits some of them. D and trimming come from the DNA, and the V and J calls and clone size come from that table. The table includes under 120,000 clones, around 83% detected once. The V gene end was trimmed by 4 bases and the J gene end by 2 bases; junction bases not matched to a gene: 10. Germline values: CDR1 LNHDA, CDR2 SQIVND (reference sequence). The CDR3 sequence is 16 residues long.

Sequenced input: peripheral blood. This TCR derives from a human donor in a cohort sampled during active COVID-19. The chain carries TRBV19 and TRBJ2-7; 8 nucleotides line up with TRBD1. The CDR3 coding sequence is TGTGCCAGTAGTACCAAGGGCATACAGGGGGCCTACGAGCAGTACTTC. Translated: CASSTKGIQGAYEQYF.